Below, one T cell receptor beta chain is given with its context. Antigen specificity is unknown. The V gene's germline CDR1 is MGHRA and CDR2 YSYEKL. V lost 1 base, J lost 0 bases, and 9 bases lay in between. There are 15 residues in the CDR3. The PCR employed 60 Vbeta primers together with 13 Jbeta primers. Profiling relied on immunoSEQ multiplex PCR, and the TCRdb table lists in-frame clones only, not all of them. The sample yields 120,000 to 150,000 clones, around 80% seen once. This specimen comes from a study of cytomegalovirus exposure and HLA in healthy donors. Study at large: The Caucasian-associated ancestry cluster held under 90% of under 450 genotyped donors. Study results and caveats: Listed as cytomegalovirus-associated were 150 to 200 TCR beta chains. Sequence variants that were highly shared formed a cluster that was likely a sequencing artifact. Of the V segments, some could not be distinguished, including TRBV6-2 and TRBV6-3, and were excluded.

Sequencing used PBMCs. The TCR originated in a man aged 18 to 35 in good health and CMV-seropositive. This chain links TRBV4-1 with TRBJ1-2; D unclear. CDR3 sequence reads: CASSQAMAANYGYTF. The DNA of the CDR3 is TGCGCCAGCAGCCAAGCAATGGCAGCTAACTATGGCTACACCTTC.